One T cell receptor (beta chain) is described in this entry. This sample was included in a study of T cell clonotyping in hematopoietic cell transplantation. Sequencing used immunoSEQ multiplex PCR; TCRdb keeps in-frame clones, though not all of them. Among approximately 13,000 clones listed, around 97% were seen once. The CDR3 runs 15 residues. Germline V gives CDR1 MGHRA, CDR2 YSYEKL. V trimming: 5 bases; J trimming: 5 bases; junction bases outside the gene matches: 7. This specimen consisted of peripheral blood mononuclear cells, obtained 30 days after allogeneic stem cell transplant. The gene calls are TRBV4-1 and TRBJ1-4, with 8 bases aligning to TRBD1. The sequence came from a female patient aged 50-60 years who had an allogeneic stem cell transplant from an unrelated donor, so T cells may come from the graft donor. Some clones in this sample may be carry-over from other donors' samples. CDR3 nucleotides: TGCGCCAGCAGCGTGGGGACAGGCATAAATGAAAAACTGTTTTTT. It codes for CASSVGTGINEKLFF.